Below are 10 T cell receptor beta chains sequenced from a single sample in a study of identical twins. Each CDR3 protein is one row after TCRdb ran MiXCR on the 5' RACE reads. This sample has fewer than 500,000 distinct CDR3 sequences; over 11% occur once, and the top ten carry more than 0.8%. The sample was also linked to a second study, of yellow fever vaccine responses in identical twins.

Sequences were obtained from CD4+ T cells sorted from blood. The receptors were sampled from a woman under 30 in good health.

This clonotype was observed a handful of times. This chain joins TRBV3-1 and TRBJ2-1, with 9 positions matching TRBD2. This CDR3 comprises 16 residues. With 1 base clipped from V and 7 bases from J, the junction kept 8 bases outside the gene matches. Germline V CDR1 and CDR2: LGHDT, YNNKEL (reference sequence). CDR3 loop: CASSQAAGGRLNEQFF. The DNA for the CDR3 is TGTGCCAGCAGCCAAGCCGCGGGGGGGCGTTTAAATGAGCAGTTCTTC.

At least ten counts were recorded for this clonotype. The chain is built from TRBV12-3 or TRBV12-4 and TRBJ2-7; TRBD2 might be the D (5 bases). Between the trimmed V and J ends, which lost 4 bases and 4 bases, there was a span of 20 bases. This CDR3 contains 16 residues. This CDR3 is CASSSRVGRGEYEQYF. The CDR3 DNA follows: TGTGCCAGCAGTTCCCGCGTTGGCCGGGGAGAATACGAGCAGTACTTC.

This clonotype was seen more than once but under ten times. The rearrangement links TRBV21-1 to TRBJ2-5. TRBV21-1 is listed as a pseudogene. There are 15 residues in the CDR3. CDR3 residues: CASSKLTAYQETQYF. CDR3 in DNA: TGTGCCAGCAGCAAATTAACAGCCTACCAAGAGACCCAGTACTTC.

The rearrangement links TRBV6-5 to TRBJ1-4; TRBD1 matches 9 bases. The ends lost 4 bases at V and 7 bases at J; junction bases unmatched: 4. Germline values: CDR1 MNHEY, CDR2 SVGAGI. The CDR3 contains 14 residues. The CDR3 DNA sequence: TGTGCCAGCAGTTCGGGACAGGGTGTTGAAAAACTGTTTTTT. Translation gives CASSSGQGVEKLFF.

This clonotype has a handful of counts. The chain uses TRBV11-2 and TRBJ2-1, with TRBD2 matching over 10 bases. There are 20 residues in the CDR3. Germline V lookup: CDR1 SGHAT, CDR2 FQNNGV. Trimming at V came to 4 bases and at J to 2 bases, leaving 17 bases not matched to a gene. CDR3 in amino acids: CASSSQLGLAAFKTYNEQFF. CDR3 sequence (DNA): TGTGCCAGCAGCTCCCAGCTCGGACTAGCGGCCTTCAAAACCTACAATGAGCAGTTCTTC.

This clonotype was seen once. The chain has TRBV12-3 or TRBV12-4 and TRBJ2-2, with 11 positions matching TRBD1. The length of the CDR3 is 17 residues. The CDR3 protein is CTFCPGTGGTNTGELFF. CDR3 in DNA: TGTACCTTCTGTCCCGGGACAGGGGGGACGAACACCGGGGAGCTGTTTTTT.

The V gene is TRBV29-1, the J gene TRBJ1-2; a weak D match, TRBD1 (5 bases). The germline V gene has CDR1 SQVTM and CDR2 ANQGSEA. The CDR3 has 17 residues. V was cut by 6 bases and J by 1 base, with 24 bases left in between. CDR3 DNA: TGCAGCGTCTCACGACGGGGCGTTACTCCCGATAACTATGGCTACACCTTC. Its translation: CSVSRRGVTPDNYGYTF.

The CDR3, as DNA: TGTGCCAGCAGTTACTCGATCGGGGGGCTACCCCGAGCCTACGAGCAGTACTTC. It yields the protein CASSYSIGGLPRAYEQYF. This rearrangement joins TRBV6-5 to TRBJ2-7; a weak D match, TRBD2 (7 bases). Between the trimmed V and J ends, which lost 0 bases and 2 bases, there was a span of 20 bases. Germline CDR1 is MNHEY and CDR2 is SVGAGI. The CDR3 runs 18 residues.

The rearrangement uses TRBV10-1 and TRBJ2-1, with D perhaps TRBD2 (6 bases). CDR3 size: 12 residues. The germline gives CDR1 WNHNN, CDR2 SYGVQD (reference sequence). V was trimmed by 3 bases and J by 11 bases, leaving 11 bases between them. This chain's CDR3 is CASSEGLTKQFF. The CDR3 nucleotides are TGCGCCAGCAGTGAAGGACTAACCAAGCAGTTCTTC.

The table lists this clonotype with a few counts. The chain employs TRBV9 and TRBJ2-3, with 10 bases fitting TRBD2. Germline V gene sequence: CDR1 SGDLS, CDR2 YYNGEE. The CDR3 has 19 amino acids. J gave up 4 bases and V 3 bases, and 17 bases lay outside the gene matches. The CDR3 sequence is CASSATPQGQRGGPDTQYF. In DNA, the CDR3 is TGTGCCAGCAGCGCGACGCCCCAGGGACAGCGGGGGGGCCCAGATACGCAGTATTTT.